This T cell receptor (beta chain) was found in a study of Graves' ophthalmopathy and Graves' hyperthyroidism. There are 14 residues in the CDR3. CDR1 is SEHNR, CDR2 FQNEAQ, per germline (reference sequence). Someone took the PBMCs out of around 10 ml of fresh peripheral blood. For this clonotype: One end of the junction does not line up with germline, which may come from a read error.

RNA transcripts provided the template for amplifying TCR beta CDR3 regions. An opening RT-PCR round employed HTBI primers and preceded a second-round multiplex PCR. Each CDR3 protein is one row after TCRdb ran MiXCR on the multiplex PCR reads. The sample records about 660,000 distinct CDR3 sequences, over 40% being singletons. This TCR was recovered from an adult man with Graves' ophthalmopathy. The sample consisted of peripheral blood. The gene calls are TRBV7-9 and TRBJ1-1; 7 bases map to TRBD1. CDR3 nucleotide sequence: TGCGTCAGCAGCCGGGGACAGCTGAACACTGAAGCTTTCTTT. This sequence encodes CVSSRGQLNTEAFF.